The 9 T cell receptor beta chains below were found in one sample sequenced in a study of shared clonotypes between healthy human individuals. TCRdb keeps only in-frame clones here, not all; method: immunoSEQ multiplex PCR. The data contain about half a million clones, 75% to 85% of them singletons. The sequenced sample was PBMCs. Source of these receptors: a woman aged 40 to 50 in good health. Some clones in this sample may be carry-over from other donors' samples.

As DNA, the CDR3 is TGTGCCACCAGCAGATCCGGGGCAGGAAACACCATATATTTT. This gives the protein CATSRSGAGNTIYF. V usage is TRBV15 and J usage is TRBJ1-3; possibly TRBD1 for D (5 bases). Germline values: CDR1 LNHNV, CDR2 YYDKDF (reference sequence). V was pared by 2 bases and J by 4 bases, with 9 bases between. This CDR3 region has 14 residues.

The chain employs TRBV6-6 and TRBJ1-5, with a tentative D call TRBD1 (5 bases). This CDR3 contains 15 residues. The V end was cut by 4 bases, the J end by 3 bases, with 13 bases between. The germline CDR1 and CDR2 sequences are MNHNY and SVGAGI (reference sequence). CDR3 amino acids: CASSFGTPVNQPQHF. CDR3 nucleotide sequence: TGTGCCAGCAGTTTCGGGACTCCCGTCAATCAGCCCCAGCATTTT.

The sample holds one count of this clone. The rearrangement links TRBV7-9 to TRBJ2-3; TRBD2 matches 12 bases. CDR3 length: 17 amino acids. CDR1 is SEHNR, CDR2 FQNEAQ, per germline (reference sequence). V lost 4 bases and J lost 2; bases outside the gene matches: 7. For the CDR3, the DNA is TGTGCCAGCAGCTCCCCTACTAGCGGGAGGTTCACAGATACGCAGTATTTT. It is translated as CASSSPTSGRFTDTQYF.

This clone has a handful of counts. This chain joins TRBV5-1 and TRBJ2-3; 10 bases match TRBD1. Losses at the gene ends were 4 bases for V and 1 base for J; bases not matched to a gene: 6. Germline V gives CDR1 SGHRS, CDR2 YFSETQ. The CDR3 runs 16 residues. The CDR3 here is CASSPEGQGRTDTQYF. As DNA, the CDR3 is TGCGCCAGCAGCCCGGAGGGACAGGGGCGCACAGATACGCAGTATTTT.

Details on this clone: The junction shows a germline mismatch at one end, possibly a read error. CDR3 coding DNA: TGCAGTGCGAGAGAATCGGGCGAGCAGTTCTTC. As protein: CSARESGEQFF. The V gene is TRBV20-1, the J gene TRBJ2-1; D is ambiguous. The CDR3 sequence is 11 residues long. Looked up from germline, CDR1 is DFQATT and CDR2 is SNEGSKA (reference sequence).

The chain joins TRBV7-2 to TRBJ2-5; TRBD1 might be the D (6 bases). From germline, CDR1 is SGHTA and CDR2 FQGNSA. The CDR3 length is 16 residues. V shed 2 bases and J shed 5 bases, with 18 bases lying between them. DNA for the CDR3: TGTGCCAGCAGCTTAACAGGGCGAAGGGCTTTGGAGACCCAGTACTTC. Encoded protein: CASSLTGRRALETQYF. The entire variable domain, with the rest obtained from reference TRBV7-2 and TRBJ2-5, is as follows: GAGVSQSPSNKVTEKGKDVELRCDPISGHTALYWYRQSLGQGLEFLIYFQGNSAPDKSGLPSDRFSAERTGGSVSTLTIQRTQQEDSAVYLCASSLTGRRALETQYFGPGTRLLVL.

The chain uses TRBV5-1 and TRBJ2-3; D unclear. Germline V gene sequence: CDR1 SGHRS, CDR2 YFSETQ. The CDR3 is 14 residues long. Trimming shortened V by 5 bases and J by 3 bases, and 13 bases separated the two germline ends. Written as DNA, the CDR3 is TGCGCCAGCAGTGACCCTTCCGTGACAGATACGCAGTATTTT. Translating it yields CASSDPSVTDTQYF. The full variable domain, with the rest looked up from reference TRBV5-1 and TRBJ2-3, is KAGVTQTPRYLIKTRGQQVTLSCSPISGHRSVSWYQQTPGQGLQFLFEYFSETQRNKGNFPGRFSGRQFSNSRSEMNVSTLELGDSALYLCASSDPSVTDTQYFGPGTRLTVL.

This clone was observed a few times. This chain uses TRBV14 with TRBJ2-7; weak D call: TRBD1 (6 bases). Germline CDR1 is SGHDN and CDR2 is FVKESK. V was cut by 5 bases and J by 6 bases, with 11 bases left in between. The CDR3 is made up of 12 amino acids. This CDR3 reads CASSFHRAEQYF. The CDR3 DNA is TGTGCCAGCAGCTTTCACAGGGCCGAGCAGTACTTC.

The chain combines TRBV19 with TRBJ2-7; D possibly uses TRBD1 or TRBD2 (7 bases each). V was cut by 3 bases and J by 6 bases, with 12 bases left in between. Germline V lookup: CDR1 LNHDA, CDR2 SQIVND (reference sequence). CDR3 length: 13 amino acids. The CDR3 DNA reads TGTGCCAGTAGTATCCGCAGGGGGGGCGAGCAGTACTTC. Residues: CASSIRRGGEQYF.